One and the same sample provided the 3 T cell receptor beta chains below, sequenced in a study of blood T cells in healthy people across ages. Together with a sample-barcoded 5' primer, a J-beta primer mix was included in a second PCR lasting about 7 to 12 cycles. Via MiXCR, TCRdb re-called the 5' RACE reads, giving one row per CDR3 protein. The sample includes approximately 2,000,000 distinct CDR3 sequences, approximately 39% of them seen just once. Material for sequencing was blood. The receptors here all came from a human donor in good health.

This clonotype was observed a handful of times. V gene TRBV27 combines with J gene TRBJ1-2, with TRBD1 identical over 9 bases. Germline CDR1 MNHEY, CDR2 SMNVEV (reference sequence). V dropped 5 bases and J dropped 6; count of bases not matched to a gene: 10. The CDR3 length is 15 residues. CDR3 protein: CASSPITGTGNGYTF. As DNA, the CDR3 is TGTGCCAGCAGTCCTATAACCGGGACAGGGAATGGCTACACCTTC.

This clonotype was detected only once. The gene calls are TRBV30 and TRBJ2-7; no clear D gene. Trimming left V 1 base short and J 6 bases short, with 13 bases between. CDR1 is GTSNPN and CDR2 is SVGIG in the germline V gene (reference sequence). The CDR3 is 13 residues long. Here the CDR3 reads CAWSGNYLGEQYF. The CDR3 DNA is TGTGCCTGGAGTGGGAACTATCTTGGCGAGCAGTACTTC.

The V and J genes are TRBV12-3 or TRBV12-4 and TRBJ1-5; 9 bases align to TRBD1. The trim removed 3 bases at V and 6 bases at J, leaving 3 bases unmatched. This CDR3 contains 14 residues. CDR3 in amino acids: CASSLETGGQPQHF. In nucleotides, the CDR3 is TGTGCCAGCAGTTTGGAGACAGGGGGTCAGCCCCAGCATTTT.